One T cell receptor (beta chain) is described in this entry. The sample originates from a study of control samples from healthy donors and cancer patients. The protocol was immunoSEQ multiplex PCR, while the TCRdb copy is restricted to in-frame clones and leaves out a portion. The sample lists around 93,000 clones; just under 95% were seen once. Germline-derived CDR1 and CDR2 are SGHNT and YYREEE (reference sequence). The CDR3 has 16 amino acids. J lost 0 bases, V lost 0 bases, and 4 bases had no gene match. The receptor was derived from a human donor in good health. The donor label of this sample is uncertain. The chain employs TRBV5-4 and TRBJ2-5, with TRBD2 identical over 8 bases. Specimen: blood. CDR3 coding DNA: TGTGCCAGCAGCTTGGGAGGCGGGGGGAACCAAGAGACCCAGTACTTC. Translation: CASSLGGGGNQETQYF.